The T cell receptor beta chain described here comes from a study of CD8+ T cells in alopecia areata. In the study overall: Oral tofacitinib, 5 to 10 mg twice daily, was given in an open-label trial. Tofacitinib treatment spanned 6 to 18 months, with 6 months off drug afterward.

The length of the CDR3 is 16 residues. CDR1 is SGHTA, CDR2 FQGNSA, per germline. V was pared by 4 bases and J by 5 bases, with 20 bases between. On this clone itself: Its antigen remains unknown.

Points from the study as a whole: Lesional scalp exceeded normal scalp in clonality, especially in alopecia totalis/universalis.

Sample treatment: oral pan-JAK inhibitor, 5-10 mg twice daily. Collection of lesional scalp punch biopsies and peripheral blood was performed in alopecia areata patients. Sequencing templates came from extracted RNA that was reverse transcribed into cDNA. Assay used: immunoSEQ multiplex PCR; TCRdb lists only in-frame clones, some missing. The sample yields about 13,000 clones, 68% seen once. The genes are TRBV7-2 and TRBJ1-2; no reliable D call. This specimen consisted of skin, obtained at week 4, from a patient treated with tofacitinib. This clonotype originated in a human donor with alopecia areata. The CDR3 nucleotides are TGTGCCAGCAGCTGGCGTCCAGGTGGAGGGATTTATGGCTACACCTTC. The encoded protein is CASSWRPGGGIYGYTF.